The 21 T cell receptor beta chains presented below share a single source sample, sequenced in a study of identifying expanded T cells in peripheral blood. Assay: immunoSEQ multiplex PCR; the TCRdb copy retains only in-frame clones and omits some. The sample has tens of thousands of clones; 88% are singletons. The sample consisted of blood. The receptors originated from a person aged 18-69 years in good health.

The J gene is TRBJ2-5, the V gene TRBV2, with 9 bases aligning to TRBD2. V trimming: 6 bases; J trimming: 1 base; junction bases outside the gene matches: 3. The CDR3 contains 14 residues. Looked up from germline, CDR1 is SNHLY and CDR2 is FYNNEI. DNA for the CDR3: TGTGCCAGCAGGCCGACTAGCGGCCAAGAGACCCAGTACTTC. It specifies CASRPTSGQETQYF.

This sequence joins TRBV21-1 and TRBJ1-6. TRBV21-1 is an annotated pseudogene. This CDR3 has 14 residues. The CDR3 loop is CASSKNSGNSPLHF. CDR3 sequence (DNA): TGTGCCAGCAGCAAAAATTCCGGGAATTCACCCCTCCACTTT.

CDR3 coding DNA: TGTGCCAGCAACGAGGCCGGGGCCAACGTCCTGACTTTC. This translates into CASNEAGANVLTF. This rearrangement joins TRBV7-6 to TRBJ2-6; D uncertain. V was pared by 7 bases and J by 4 bases, with 8 bases between. Germline V gives CDR1 SGHVS, CDR2 FNYEAQ. There are 13 residues in the CDR3.

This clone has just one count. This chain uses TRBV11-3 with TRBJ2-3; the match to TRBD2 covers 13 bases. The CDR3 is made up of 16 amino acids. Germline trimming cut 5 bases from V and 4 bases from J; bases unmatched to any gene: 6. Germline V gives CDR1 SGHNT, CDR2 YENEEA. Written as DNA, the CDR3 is TGTGCCAGCAGCCCCCGGACTAGCGGGAGATCAGATACGCAGTATTTT. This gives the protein CASSPRTSGRSDTQYF.

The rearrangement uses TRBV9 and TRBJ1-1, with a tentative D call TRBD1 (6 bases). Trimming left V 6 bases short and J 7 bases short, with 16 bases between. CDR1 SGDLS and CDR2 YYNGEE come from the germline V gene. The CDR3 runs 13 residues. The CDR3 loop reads CASTPEGGNEAFF. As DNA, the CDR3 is TGTGCCAGCACCCCAGAGGGGGGGAATGAAGCTTTCTTT.

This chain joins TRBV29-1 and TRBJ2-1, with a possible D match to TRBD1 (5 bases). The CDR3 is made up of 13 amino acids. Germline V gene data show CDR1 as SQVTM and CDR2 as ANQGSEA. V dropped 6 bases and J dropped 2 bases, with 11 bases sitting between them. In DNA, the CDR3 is TGCAGCGTGCGACAGAGCGCCTACAATGAGCAGTTCTTC. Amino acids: CSVRQSAYNEQFF.

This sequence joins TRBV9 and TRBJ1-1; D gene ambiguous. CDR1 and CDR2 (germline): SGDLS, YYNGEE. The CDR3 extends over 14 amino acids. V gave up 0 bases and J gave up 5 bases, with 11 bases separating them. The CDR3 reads CASSVAFGETEAFF. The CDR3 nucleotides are TGTGCCAGCAGCGTAGCATTTGGGGAAACTGAAGCTTTCTTT.

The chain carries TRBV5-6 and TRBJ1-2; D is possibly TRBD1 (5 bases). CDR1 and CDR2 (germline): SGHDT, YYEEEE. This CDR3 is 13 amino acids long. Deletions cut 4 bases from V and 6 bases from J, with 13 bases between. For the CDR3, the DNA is TGTGCCAGCAGCGCCAATTGGGGGGATGGCTACACCTTC. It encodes CASSANWGDGYTF.

In DNA, the CDR3 is TGTGCCATCAGTACTACCGGGACAGATCAGCCCCAGCATTTT. Translation gives CAISTTGTDQPQHF. The chain recombines TRBV10-3 with TRBJ1-5; TRBD1 aligns across 7 bases. This CDR3 is 14 amino acids long. Germline trimming cut 5 bases from V and 5 bases from J; bases unmatched to any gene: 6. CDR1 ENHRY and CDR2 SYGVKD come from the germline V gene.

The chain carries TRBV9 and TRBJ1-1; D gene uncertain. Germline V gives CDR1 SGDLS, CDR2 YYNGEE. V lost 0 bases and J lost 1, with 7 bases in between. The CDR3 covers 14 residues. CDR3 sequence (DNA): TGTGCCAGCAGCGTAGCTCACGGGAACACTGAAGCTTTCTTT. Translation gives CASSVAHGNTEAFF.

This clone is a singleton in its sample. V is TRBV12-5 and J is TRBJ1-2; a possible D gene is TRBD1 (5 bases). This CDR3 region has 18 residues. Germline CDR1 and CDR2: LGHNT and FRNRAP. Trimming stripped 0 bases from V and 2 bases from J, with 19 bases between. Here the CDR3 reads CASGLVRNRQTPNYGYTF. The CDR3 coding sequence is TGTGCTAGTGGTTTGGTACGTAACAGACAGACTCCAAACTATGGCTACACCTTC.

The CDR3: CASSAPDRVPQPQHF. The DNA of the CDR3 is TGTGCCAGCAGTGCCCCCGACAGGGTCCCCCAGCCCCAGCATTTT. The chain recombines TRBV6-1 with TRBJ1-5, with 7 nucleotides matching TRBD1. Germline CDR1 is MNHNS and CDR2 is SASEGT. V gave up 4 bases and J gave up 7 bases; unmatched junction bases: 10. CDR3 length equals 15 residues.

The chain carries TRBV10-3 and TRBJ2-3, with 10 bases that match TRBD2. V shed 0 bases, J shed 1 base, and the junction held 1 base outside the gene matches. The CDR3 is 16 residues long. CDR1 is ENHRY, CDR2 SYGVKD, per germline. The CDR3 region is CAISESAGGRTDTQYF. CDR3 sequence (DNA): TGTGCCATCAGTGAGTCAGCGGGGGGGCGCACAGATACGCAGTATTTT.

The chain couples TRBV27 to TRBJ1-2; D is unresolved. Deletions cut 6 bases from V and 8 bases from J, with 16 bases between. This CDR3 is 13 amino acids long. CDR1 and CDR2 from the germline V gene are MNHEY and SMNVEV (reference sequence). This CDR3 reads CASSLARSGGYTF. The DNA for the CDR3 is TGTGCCAGCAGCCTTGCCCGATCGGGAGGCTACACCTTC.

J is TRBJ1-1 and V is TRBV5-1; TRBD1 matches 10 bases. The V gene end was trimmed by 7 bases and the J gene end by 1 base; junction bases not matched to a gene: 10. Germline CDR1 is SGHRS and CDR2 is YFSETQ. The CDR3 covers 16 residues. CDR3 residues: CASVAGDRGQNTEAFF. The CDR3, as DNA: TGCGCCAGCGTAGCCGGGGACAGGGGCCAGAACACTGAAGCTTTCTTT.

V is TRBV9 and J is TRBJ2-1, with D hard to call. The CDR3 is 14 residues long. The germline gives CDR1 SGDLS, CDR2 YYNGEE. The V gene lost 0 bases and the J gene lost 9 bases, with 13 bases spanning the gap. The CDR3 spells CASSVAGGRGEQFF. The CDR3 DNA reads TGTGCCAGCAGCGTAGCGGGTGGCCGAGGTGAGCAGTTCTTC.

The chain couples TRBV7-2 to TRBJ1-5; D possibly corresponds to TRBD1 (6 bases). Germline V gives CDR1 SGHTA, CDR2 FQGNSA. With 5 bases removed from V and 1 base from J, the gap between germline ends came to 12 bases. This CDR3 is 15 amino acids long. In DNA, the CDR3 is TGTGCCAGCAGCCAAACCGGGACAAGCAATCAGCCCCAGCATTTT. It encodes CASSQTGTSNQPQHF.

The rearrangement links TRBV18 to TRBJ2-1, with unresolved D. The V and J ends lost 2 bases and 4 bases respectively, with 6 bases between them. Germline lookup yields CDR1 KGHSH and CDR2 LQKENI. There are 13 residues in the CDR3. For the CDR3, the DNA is TGTGCCAGCTCACCAGTAAGGTACAATGAGCAGTTCTTC. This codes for CASSPVRYNEQFF.

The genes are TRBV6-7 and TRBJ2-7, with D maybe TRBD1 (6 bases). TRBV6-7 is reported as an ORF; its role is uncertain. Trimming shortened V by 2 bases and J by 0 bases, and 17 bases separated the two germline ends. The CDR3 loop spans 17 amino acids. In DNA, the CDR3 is TGTGCCAGCAGTTACGACCCTCCTACAGGGCTCTCCTACGAGCAGTACTTC. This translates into CASSYDPPTGLSYEQYF.

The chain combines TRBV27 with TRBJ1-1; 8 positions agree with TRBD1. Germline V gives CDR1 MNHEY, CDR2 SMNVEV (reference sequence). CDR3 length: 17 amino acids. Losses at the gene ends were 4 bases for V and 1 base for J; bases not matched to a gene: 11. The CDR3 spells CASSSLSRGRGNTEAFF. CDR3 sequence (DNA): TGTGCCAGCAGTTCGCTTTCCAGGGGGCGCGGGAACACTGAAGCTTTCTTT.

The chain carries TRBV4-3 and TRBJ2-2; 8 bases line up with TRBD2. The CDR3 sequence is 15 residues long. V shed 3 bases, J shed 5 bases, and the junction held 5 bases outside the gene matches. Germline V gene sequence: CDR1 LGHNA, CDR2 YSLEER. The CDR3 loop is CASSQSGSGTGELFF. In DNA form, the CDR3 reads TGCGCCAGCAGCCAGAGCGGGAGCGGTACCGGGGAGCTGTTTTTT.